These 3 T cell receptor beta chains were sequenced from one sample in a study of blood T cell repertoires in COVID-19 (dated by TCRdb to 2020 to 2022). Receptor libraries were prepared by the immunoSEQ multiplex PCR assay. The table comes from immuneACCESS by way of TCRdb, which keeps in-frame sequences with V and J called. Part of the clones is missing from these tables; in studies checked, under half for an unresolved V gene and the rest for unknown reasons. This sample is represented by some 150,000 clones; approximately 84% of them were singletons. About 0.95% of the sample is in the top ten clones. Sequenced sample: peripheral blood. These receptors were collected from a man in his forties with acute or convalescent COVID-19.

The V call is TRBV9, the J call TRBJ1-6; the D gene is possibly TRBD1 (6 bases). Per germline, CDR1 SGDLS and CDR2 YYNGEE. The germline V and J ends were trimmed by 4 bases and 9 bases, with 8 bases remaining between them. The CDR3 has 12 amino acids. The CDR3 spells CASSQGGSPLHF. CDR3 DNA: TGTGCCAGCAGCCAAGGGGGTTCACCCCTCCACTTT.

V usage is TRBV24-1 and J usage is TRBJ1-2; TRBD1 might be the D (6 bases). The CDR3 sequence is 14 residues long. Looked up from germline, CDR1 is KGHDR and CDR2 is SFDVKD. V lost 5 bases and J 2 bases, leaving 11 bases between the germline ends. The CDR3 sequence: CATSGRTENYGYTF. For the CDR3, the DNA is TGTGCCACCAGTGGACGGACAGAGAACTATGGCTACACCTTC.

This CDR3 is CSVLGQGVVTEAFF. The DNA of the CDR3 is TGCAGCGTCCTGGGACAGGGGGTAGTCACTGAAGCTTTCTTT. The J gene is TRBJ1-1, the V gene TRBV29-1; the match to TRBD1 covers 11 bases. CDR1 SQVTM and CDR2 ANQGSEA come from the germline V gene. V trimming: 6 bases; J trimming: 4 bases; junction bases outside the gene matches: 7. The CDR3 contains 14 residues.